This is a list of T cell receptor beta chains from one sample in a study of T cells in tuberculosis. Some clones are missing from TCRdb's copy, which holds only in-frame ones; the method was immunoSEQ multiplex PCR. The sample consists of tens of thousands of clones, more than 85% of them appearing once. The sequenced sample consisted of PBMCs. These receptor sequences come from a donor between 5 and 29 years old with latent tuberculosis or without tuberculosis infection. Each CDR3 is given with its conserved first and last residue. Each record gives: J gene, D gene, V gene, clone size, CDR3 protein, CDR3 DNA. The D gene is left open where the match is weak. The listing skips clone size in some rows; elsewhere it reads once, few, many or a size class.

J gene: TRBJ1-2; D gene: .; V gene: TRBV19; clone size: .; CDR3 protein: CASSIIGDGYTF; CDR3 DNA: TGTGCCAGTAGTATAATAGGGGATGGCTACACCTTC
J gene: TRBJ1-2; D gene: .; V gene: TRBV6-6; clone size: .; CDR3 protein: CASRPDRSYGYTF; CDR3 DNA: TGTGCCAGCAGGCCCGACAGGTCCTATGGCTACACCTTC
J gene: TRBJ2-7; D gene: .; V gene: TRBV5-1; clone size: .; CDR3 protein: CASSQEGGVPYEQYF; CDR3 DNA: TGCGCCAGCAGCCAGGAGGGGGGGGTCCCCTACGAGCAGTACTTC
J gene: TRBJ2-1; D gene: TRBD2; V gene: TRBV2; clone size: .; CDR3 protein: CASSAGGRNNEQFF; CDR3 DNA: TGTGCCAGCAGTGCGGGGGGGCGCAACAATGAGCAGTTCTTC
J gene: TRBJ2-7; D gene: TRBD2; V gene: TRBV7-9; clone size: .; CDR3 protein: CASSSGTSGGRYEQYF; CDR3 DNA: TGTGCCAGCAGCTCCGGGACTAGCGGGGGCCGCTACGAGCAGTACTTC
J gene: TRBJ2-3; D gene: TRBD2; V gene: TRBV5-4; clone size: .; CDR3 protein: CASSMTSGGANGADTQYF; CDR3 DNA: TGTGCCAGCAGCATGACTAGCGGGGGGGCGAATGGTGCAGATACGCAGTATTTT
J gene: TRBJ1-2; D gene: .; V gene: TRBV6-1; clone size: .; CDR3 protein: CASSADRQGGYTF; CDR3 DNA: TGTGCCAGCAGTGCCGACAGGCAGGGTGGCTACACCTTC
J gene: TRBJ2-7; D gene: TRBD1; V gene: TRBV9; clone size: medium-sized; CDR3 protein: CASSASSIQGAKQYF; CDR3 DNA: TGTGCCAGCAGCGCTTCTAGTATACAGGGGGCAAAGCAGTACTTC
J gene: TRBJ2-3; D gene: TRBD2; V gene: TRBV6-1; clone size: once; CDR3 protein: CASGALAGGPDTQYF; CDR3 DNA: TGTGCCAGCGGAGCACTAGCGGGGGGACCAGATACGCAGTATTTT
J gene: TRBJ1-1; D gene: .; V gene: TRBV7-2; clone size: .; CDR3 protein: CASSLAALEAFF; CDR3 DNA: TGTGCCAGCAGCTTAGCGGCATTAGAAGCTTTCTTT
J gene: TRBJ1-3; D gene: .; V gene: TRBV7-9; clone size: .; CDR3 protein: CASSLWTASSGNTIYF; CDR3 DNA: TGTGCCAGCAGCCTGTGGACAGCCTCTTCTGGAAACACCATATATTTT
J gene: TRBJ2-3; D gene: .; V gene: TRBV7-2; clone size: once; CDR3 protein: CASSVYREDTQYF; CDR3 DNA: TGTGCCAGCAGCGTTTACAGGGAGGATACGCAGTATTTT
J gene: TRBJ1-3; D gene: TRBD1; V gene: TRBV6-4; clone size: .; CDR3 protein: CASRSGGPGNTIYF; CDR3 DNA: TGTGCCAGCAGGTCAGGGGGGCCTGGAAACACCATATATTTT
J gene: TRBJ1-6; D gene: .; V gene: TRBV27; clone size: .; CDR3 protein: CASSFAGAAYNSPLHF; CDR3 DNA: TGTGCCAGCAGTTTTGCGGGGGCCGCCTATAATTCACCCCTCCACTTT
J gene: TRBJ2-1; D gene: TRBD2; V gene: TRBV7-2; clone size: few; CDR3 protein: CASSLALTSGTDNEQFF; CDR3 DNA: TGTGCCAGCAGTCTCGCCCTTACTAGCGGGACAGACAATGAGCAGTTCTTC
J gene: TRBJ2-2; D gene: TRBD1; V gene: TRBV7-2; clone size: .; CDR3 protein: CASSPRTGLTGELFF; CDR3 DNA: TGTGCCAGCAGCCCTCGGACAGGGTTAACCGGGGAGCTGTTTTTT
J gene: TRBJ2-1; D gene: .; V gene: TRBV5-1; clone size: .; CDR3 protein: CASSFIGDEQFF; CDR3 DNA: TGCGCCAGCAGCTTTATCGGAGATGAGCAGTTCTTC
J gene: TRBJ1-4; D gene: .; V gene: TRBV6-5; clone size: .; CDR3 protein: CASRRPGVDEKLFF; CDR3 DNA: TGTGCCAGCAGAAGACCAGGGGTAGATGAAAAACTGTTTTTT
J gene: TRBJ2-3; D gene: .; V gene: TRBV7-2; clone size: .; CDR3 protein: CASSGGGRSTDTQYF; CDR3 DNA: TGTGCCAGCAGCGGGGGGGGCCGCAGCACAGATACGCAGTATTTT
J gene: TRBJ1-5; D gene: .; V gene: TRBV5-8; clone size: once; CDR3 protein: CASSYRQHNQPQHF; CDR3 DNA: TGTGCCAGCAGCTATCGACAGCACAATCAGCCCCAGCATTTT
J gene: TRBJ1-4; D gene: TRBD1; V gene: TRBV6-1; clone size: .; CDR3 protein: CASSAYPQGATNEKLFF; CDR3 DNA: TGTGCCAGCAGTGCCTATCCCCAGGGGGCCACTAATGAAAAACTGTTTTTT
J gene: TRBJ1-1; D gene: TRBD1; V gene: TRBV25-1; clone size: .; CDR3 protein: CASSDPTGGMAEAFF; CDR3 DNA: TGTGCCAGCAGTGACCCGACAGGGGGGATGGCTGAAGCTTTCTTT
J gene: TRBJ2-7; D gene: .; V gene: TRBV5-1; clone size: .; CDR3 protein: CASSLAGAFSEQYF; CDR3 DNA: TGCGCCAGCAGCTTGGCAGGGGCGTTCTCCGAGCAGTACTTC
J gene: TRBJ1-3; D gene: TRBD1; V gene: TRBV20-1; clone size: once; CDR3 protein: CSAREGDRGNF; CDR3 DNA: TGCAGTGCTAGAGAGGGAGACAGGGGAAATTTT
J gene: TRBJ1-2; D gene: .; V gene: TRBV4-1; clone size: .; CDR3 protein: CASSQDHSNYGYTF; CDR3 DNA: TGCGCCAGCAGCCAAGATCACAGTAACTATGGCTACACCTTC
J gene: TRBJ1-1; D gene: TRBD1; V gene: TRBV5-4; clone size: .; CDR3 protein: CASSPFGRQGRETEAFF; CDR3 DNA: TGTGCCAGCAGCCCGTTCGGTCGACAGGGGAGAGAGACTGAAGCTTTCTTT